The source of this TCR beta chain is a study of T-cell reconstitution after alpha-beta-depleted transplantation in children. The germline V gene encodes CDR1 MGHRA and CDR2 YSYEKL. The length of the CDR3 is 17 residues. Trimming removed 1 base from V and 0 bases from J; junction bases left unmatched: 7. Researchers prepared the TCRbeta library using unique molecular identifiers, the study reports. TCRdb re-called the PCR reads through MiXCR, storing one row per CDR3 protein. The sample contains about 980,000 distinct CDR3 sequences, 25% to 30% of which appear only once. About this clonotype: What it binds is not known.

Study results and limitations: Once a year had passed after transplant, T-cell counts and diversity came mostly from newly produced T cells. Several patients had high TCRbeta diversity at day 60; it came from surviving recipient T cells and thymic progenitors. About two months after transplant, alpha-beta T cells reportedly came from several hundred expanded graft clones.

The clonotype originates from a boy younger than two who had a stem cell transplant for SCID, so the T cells may come from the graft donor. The sample was PBMCs, mostly from graft donor cells, taken 360 days after TCRalphabeta/CD19-depleted stem cell transplant. The J gene is TRBJ1-1, the V gene TRBV4-1; 8 bases map to TRBD1. The CDR3 DNA reads TGCGCCAGCAGCCAAGGACAGGGGAAGGGGATGAACACTGAAGCTTTCTTT. Translation: CASSQGQGKGMNTEAFF.